This entry features one T cell receptor (beta chain) sequence. Its antigen has not been determined. Qualities for individual bases were not recorded, and no much larger clone is one base off. There are 13 amino acids in the CDR3, from cysteine to phenylalanine inclusive. Only CDR3 DNA is held: 39 bases, read in frame from base 1. V lost 3 bases and J lost 5 bases; the stretch between them is 11 bases long. In the germline V gene, CDR1 corresponds to MNHEY and CDR2 to SVGAGI. These data are taken from a study of shared clonotypes between healthy human individuals (dated by TCRdb to 2019 to 2021). Study-wide context: A few men and a couple of women, aged 18 to 49 years, made up the cohort. For each donor, CD4 naive and CD4 memory were each given three plates, CD8 naive was given two plates, and CD8 memory was given one plate. To increase sequencing depth and limit assay-specific biases, TCR repertoire library preparation and sequencing were carried out by different laboratories using diverse techniques. The study deeply sequenced blood TCR repertoires of 5 or 6 healthy adults to estimate repertoire size and the extent of clonotype sharing between individuals. Per donor, leukapheresis produced somewhere between about 0.94 and 8.9 billion PBMCs. Beyond this particular receptor, the publication reports: Sharing across a handful of donors was observed for approximately 5% of naive CD4, over 3% of naive CD8, roughly 2.4% of memory CD4, and roughly 0.4% of memory CD8 clonotypes. Pairwise subsampling indicated that sequencing depth was expected to affect the degree of clonotype sharing among donors. Incomplete sequencing was indicated by rarefaction of sorted-subset datasets, despite the large sequencing depth. Naive subsets generally had larger estimated clonotype richness than memory subsets. Compared with non-shared clonotypes, the clonotypes found in all four sorted-subset donors had higher generation probabilities. The genetic and exposure-history diversity represented was limited by the small number of donors. Sampling was restricted to blood, and TCR repertoires in tissue are likely to differ from TCR repertoires in blood.

TCR CDR3 regions were amplified from genomic DNA by multiplex PCR using the deep immunoSEQ assay. Genomic DNA extracted from each cell subset was distributed evenly over all wells of several immunoSEQ 96-well plates, and each plate served as one replicate. Each replicate PCR for sorted subsets received around 0.2 ug genomic DNA, equal to some 32,000 T cell genomes. The purified libraries were quantified using a Qubit 3.0 fluorometer, sized with a Bioanalyzer 2100, and then quantified again using the KAPA Library Quantification kit. Every immunoSEQ 96-well plate was sequenced on a separate single-read 150-cycle Illumina NextSeq 550 flow cell. Per the authors' processing: Because the immunoSEQ output included only junctional sequences and no quality scores, the filtering could not be the same as the filtering used for full-length reads. Sequences were annotated with PyIR, a Python wrapper for IgBLAST v1.9, and V/J genes and CDR3 were assigned using IMGT germline references. Any read was removed if the V/J assignment was weak (E-value above 1e-6), the CDR3 was missing, or the read contained stop codons, out-of-frame junctions, or ambiguous translated residues. A V3J clonotype was defined by an identical inferred V gene, J gene, and CDR3 amino acid sequence. The percentage overlap between two repertoires was calculated by dividing the number of shared unique clonotypes by the size of the smaller repertoire. RTK rarefaction, the Chao1 estimator, and Recon v2.1 estimates of unobserved clonotypes were used to assess repertoire richness. Generation probabilities were computed with OLGA for all TCRbeta clonotypes obtained by the gDNA method from a few donors. This is the immuneACCESS table as TCRdb keeps it, with only in-frame sequences that have V and J called. A part of the clones is gone; compared with another copy, unresolved V genes explain less than half, and the rest is unexplained. From that table come the V and J calls and clone size; the DNA was used to work out D and trimming. The sample profile shows 1.5 million to 2.5 million clones; just under 95% of them were found once. Approximately 1% of the sample is held by the ten biggest clonotypes.

CD8 naive samples were CD45RO-negative cells positively selected for CCR7, giving a CD45RA+CCR7+ population that excluded TemRA cells. The donors were healthy, HIV-negative adults who had no recently reported acute infections or vaccinations. Every donor was a Caucasian adult residing in Nashville, Tennessee, USA. Blood was obtained by leukapheresis, after which PBMCs were separated by Ficoll-Histopaque density gradient centrifugation and cryopreserved in liquid nitrogen vapor phase. Analytical flow cytometry was used to check the purity and quantity of each magnetically sorted T cell population. Genomic DNA was isolated from each sorted fraction and quantified by UV absorbance on a Nanodrop 2000c.

Here the chain combines TRBV6-5 and TRBJ2-7; the D gene identity is not certain. The clonotype was recovered from a man aged 18 to 29 in good health. The sequencing sample was made of naive CD8+ T cells sorted from blood. The sample's cell subset or site, from its label and the paper: CD45RA+CCR7+. Read as DNA, the sequence is TGTGCCAGCAGTTATGGGCAGGTCAACGAGCAGTACTTC. Its translation reads: CASSYGQVNEQYF.